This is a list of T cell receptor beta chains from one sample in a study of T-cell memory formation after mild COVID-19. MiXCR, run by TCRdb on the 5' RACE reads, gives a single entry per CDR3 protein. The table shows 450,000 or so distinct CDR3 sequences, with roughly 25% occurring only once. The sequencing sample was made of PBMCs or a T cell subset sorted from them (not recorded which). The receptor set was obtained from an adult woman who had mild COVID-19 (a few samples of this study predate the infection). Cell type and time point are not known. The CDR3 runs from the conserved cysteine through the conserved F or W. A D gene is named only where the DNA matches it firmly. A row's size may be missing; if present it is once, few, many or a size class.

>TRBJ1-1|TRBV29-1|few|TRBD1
CSVGQGDTEAFF
TGCAGCGTAGGACAGGGGGACACTGAAGCTTTCTTT
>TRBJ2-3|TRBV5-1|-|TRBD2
CASSSAGGLSDTQYF
TGCGCCAGCAGCTCGGCGGGGGGGCTATCAGATACGCAGTATTTT
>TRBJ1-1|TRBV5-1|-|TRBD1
CASSLTDRGPGGTEAFF
TGCGCCAGCAGCCTTACCGACAGGGGGCCGGGGGGCACTGAAGCTTTCTTT
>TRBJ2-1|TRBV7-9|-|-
CASSLVDSGSYNEQFF
TGTGCCAGCAGCTTAGTGGATTCCGGCTCCTACAATGAGCAGTTCTTC
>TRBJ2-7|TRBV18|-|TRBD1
CASSPTGQGSYEQYF
TGTGCCAGCTCACCAACGGGACAGGGGTCATACGAGCAGTACTTC
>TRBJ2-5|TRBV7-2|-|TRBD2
CASSLDGRALETQYF
TGTGCCAGCAGCTTAGATGGGAGGGCCTTAGAGACCCAGTACTTC
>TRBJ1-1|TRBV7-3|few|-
CASSSRSQSRVTEAFF
TGTGCCAGCAGCTCCCGGTCGCAATCACGGGTTACTGAAGCTTTCTTT
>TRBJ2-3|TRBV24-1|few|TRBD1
CATSDPGQGGITQYF
TGTGCCACCAGTGACCCCGGACAAGGGGGCATTACGCAGTATTTT
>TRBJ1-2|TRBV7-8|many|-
CASSLDLLRAHSNYGYTF
TGTGCCAGCAGCTTAGATCTTTTGCGGGCCCACTCTAACTATGGCTACACCTTC
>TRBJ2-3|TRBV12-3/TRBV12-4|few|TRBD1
CASRAIRGLGTDTQYF
TGTGCCAGCAGAGCTATCAGGGGGCTCGGCACAGATACGCAGTATTTT
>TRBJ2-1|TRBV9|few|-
CASSVLISSAINEQFF
TGTGCCAGCAGCGTCCTGATCTCATCGGCGATCAATGAGCAGTTCTTC
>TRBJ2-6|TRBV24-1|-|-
CATSDGGKQGSGANVLTF
TGTGCCACCAGTGATGGGGGGAAACAGGGCTCTGGGGCCAACGTCCTGACTTTC
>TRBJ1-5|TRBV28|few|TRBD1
CASWGQGNQPQHF
TGTGCCAGCTGGGGACAGGGCAATCAGCCCCAGCATTTT
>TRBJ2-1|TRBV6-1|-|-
CASSAMVGQFF
TGTGCCAGCAGTGCTATGGTGGGGCAGTTCTTC
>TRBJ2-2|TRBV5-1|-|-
CASSRQAEHGELFF
TGCGCCAGCAGCCGACAGGCCGAACACGGGGAGCTGTTTTTT
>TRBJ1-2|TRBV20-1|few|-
CSARDPVGLGYTF
TGCAGTGCTAGAGATCCCGTGGGATTGGGCTACACCTTC
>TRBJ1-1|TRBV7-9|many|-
CASSLSDTEAFF
TGTGCCAGCAGCTTATCTGACACTGAAGCTTTCTTT
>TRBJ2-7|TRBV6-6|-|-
CASSSGDRQEQYF
TGTGCCAGCAGTTCCGGGGACCGCCAAGAGCAGTACTTC
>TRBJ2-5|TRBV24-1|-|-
CATSGPGQYQETQYF
TGTGCCACCAGTGGTCCGGGCCAGTACCAAGAGACCCAGTACTTC
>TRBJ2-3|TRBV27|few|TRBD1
CASSLLNRGRDTQYF
TGTGCCAGCAGTTTACTGAACAGGGGAAGGGATACGCAGTATTTT
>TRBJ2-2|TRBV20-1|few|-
CSARDLFTGELFF
TGCAGTGCTAGAGATCTTTTTACCGGGGAGCTGTTTTTT
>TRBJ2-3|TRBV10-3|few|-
CAISEQRADTDTQYF
TGTGCCATCAGTGAACAGCGGGCCGACACAGATACGCAGTATTTT
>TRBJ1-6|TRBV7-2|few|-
CASSLFPMNSPLHF
TGTGCCAGCAGCTTATTTCCGATGAATTCACCCCTCCACTTT
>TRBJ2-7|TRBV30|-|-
CAWSAADPYEQYF
TGTGCCTGGAGCGCGGCCGACCCCTACGAGCAGTACTTC
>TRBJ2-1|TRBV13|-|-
CASILQGHNEQFF
TGTGCCAGCATCTTACAGGGACACAATGAGCAGTTCTTC
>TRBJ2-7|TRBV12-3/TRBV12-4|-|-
CASIPPGGGVYEQYF
TGTGCCAGCATTCCCCCAGGGGGGGGCGTGTACGAGCAGTACTTC
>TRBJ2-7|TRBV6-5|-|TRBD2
CASSIAGDTYEQYF
TGTGCCAGCAGCATAGCGGGCGACACCTACGAGCAGTACTTC
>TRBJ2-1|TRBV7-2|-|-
CASSFEWGTEFNEQFF
TGTGCCAGCAGCTTCGAGTGGGGGACGGAGTTCAATGAGCAGTTCTTC
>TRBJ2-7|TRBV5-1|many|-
CASSYSGVVDEQYF
TGCGCCAGCAGCTACTCCGGGGTGGTCGACGAGCAGTACTTC
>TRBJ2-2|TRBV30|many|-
CAWRYLTGELFF
TGTGCCTGGAGATACCTCACCGGGGAGCTGTTTTTT
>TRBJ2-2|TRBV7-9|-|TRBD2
CASSPGLAGGPTGELFF
TGTGCCAGCAGCCCGGGACTAGCGGGAGGGCCCACCGGGGAGCTGTTTTTT
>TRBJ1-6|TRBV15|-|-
CATSREREYSPLHF
TGTGCCACCAGCAGAGAGAGGGAGTACTCACCCCTCCACTTT
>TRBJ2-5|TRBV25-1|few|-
CASSGNGAQETQYF
TGTGCCAGCAGTGGAAACGGGGCCCAAGAGACCCAGTACTTC
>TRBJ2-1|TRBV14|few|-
CASSKRVSDNEQFF
TGTGCCAGCAGCAAGCGGGTCTCAGACAATGAGCAGTTCTTC
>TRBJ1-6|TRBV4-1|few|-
CASSPGTNSYNSPLHF
TGCGCCAGCAGCCCAGGGACGAACTCCTATAATTCACCCCTCCACTTT
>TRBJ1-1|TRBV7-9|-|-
CASSPDSLLKRWVNTEAFF
TGTGCCAGCAGCCCAGACAGTCTCCTTAAAAGGTGGGTGAACACTGAAGCTTTCTTT
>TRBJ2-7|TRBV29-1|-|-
CSVESDTVPYEQYF
TGCAGCGTTGAAAGCGACACGGTCCCCTACGAGCAGTACTTC
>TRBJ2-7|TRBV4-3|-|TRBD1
CASSQPLPGQGASYEQYF
TGCGCCAGCAGCCAACCTTTACCTGGACAGGGGGCTTCCTACGAGCAGTACTTC